Described below is a single T cell receptor beta chain sequence and its context. Its specificity is unknown. Naive CD4+ cells were CD45RA-selected; the remaining cells were memory. The entry originates in a study of shared clonotypes between healthy human individuals. Clones were sequenced by immunoSEQ multiplex PCR, and TCRdb holds only the in-frame ones, with some missing. The sample yields over 2 million clones, 85% to 95% seen once. Trimming took off 8 bases at V and 4 bases at J, with 20 bases between the two ends. Germline V gene sequence: CDR1 SEHNR, CDR2 FQNEAQ (reference sequence). The CDR3 runs 16 residues. General study findings and limits: Naive subsets tended to show greater estimated richness than memory subsets. Despite large depth, sorted-subset datasets appeared incompletely sequenced.

The receptor's source is a man aged 18 to 29 in good health. The specimen was naive CD4+ T cells sorted from blood. As for subset: CD45RA+ positively selected. The V gene is TRBV7-9, the J gene TRBJ2-2; D may be TRBD2 (5 bases). CDR3 loop: CASRAELVRGTGELFF. The CDR3 nucleotides are TGTGCCAGCCGGGCGGAACTAGTGAGAGGCACCGGGGAGCTGTTTTTT.